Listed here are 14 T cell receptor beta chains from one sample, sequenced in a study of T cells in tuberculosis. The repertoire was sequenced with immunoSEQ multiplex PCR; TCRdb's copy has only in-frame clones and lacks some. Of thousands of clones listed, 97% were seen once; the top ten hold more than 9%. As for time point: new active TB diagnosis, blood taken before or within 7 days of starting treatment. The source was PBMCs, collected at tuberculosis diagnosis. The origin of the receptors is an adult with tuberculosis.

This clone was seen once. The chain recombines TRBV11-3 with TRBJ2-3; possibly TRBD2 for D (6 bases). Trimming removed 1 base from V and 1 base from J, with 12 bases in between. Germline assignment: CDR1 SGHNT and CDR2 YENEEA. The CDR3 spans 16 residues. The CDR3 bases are TGTGCCAGCAGCTTAGGTTTGTCTAGCGGCACAGATACGCAGTATTTT. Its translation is CASSLGLSSGTDTQYF. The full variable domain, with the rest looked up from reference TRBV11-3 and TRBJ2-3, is EAGVVQSPRYKIIEKKQPVAFWCNPISGHNTLYWYLQNLGQGPELLIRYENEEAVDDSQLPKDRFSAERLKGVDSTLKIQPAELGDSAVYLCASSLGLSSGTDTQYFGPGTRLTVL.

The CDR3: CASSRLTSGGAGVQETQYF. CDR3 nucleotide sequence: TGTGCCAGCAGCCGATTGACTAGCGGGGGGGCCGGGGTACAAGAGACCCAGTACTTC. J is TRBJ2-5 and V is TRBV7-7; the match to TRBD2 covers 14 bases. The CDR3 is made up of 19 amino acids. Germline CDR1 SSHAT, CDR2 FNYEAQ (reference sequence). With 5 bases clipped from V and 2 bases from J, the junction kept 13 bases outside the gene matches.

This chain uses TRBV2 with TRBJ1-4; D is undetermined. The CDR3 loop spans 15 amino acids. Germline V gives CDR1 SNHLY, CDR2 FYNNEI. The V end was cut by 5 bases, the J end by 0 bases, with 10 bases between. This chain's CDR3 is CASSRELATNEKLFF. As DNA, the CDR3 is TGTGCCAGCAGTCGAGAGTTGGCAACTAATGAAAAACTGTTTTTT.

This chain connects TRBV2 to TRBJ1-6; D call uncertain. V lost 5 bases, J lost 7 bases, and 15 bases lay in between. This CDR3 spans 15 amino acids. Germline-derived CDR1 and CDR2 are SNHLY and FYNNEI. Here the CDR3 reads CASSTSSSLNSPLHF. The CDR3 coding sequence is TGTGCCAGCAGTACAAGTTCGTCGTTGAATTCACCCCTCCACTTT. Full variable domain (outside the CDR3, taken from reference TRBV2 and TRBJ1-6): EPEVTQTPSHQVTQMGQEVILRCVPISNHLYFYWYRQILGQKVEFLVSFYNNEISEKSEIFDDQFSVERPDGSNFTLKIRSTKLEDSAMYFCASSTSSSLNSPLHFGNGTRLTVT.

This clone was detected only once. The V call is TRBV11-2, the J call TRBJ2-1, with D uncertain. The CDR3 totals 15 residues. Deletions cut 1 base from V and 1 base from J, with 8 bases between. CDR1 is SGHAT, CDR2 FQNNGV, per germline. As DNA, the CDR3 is TGTGCCAGCAGCTTAGCCCTAGGATCCTACAATGAGCAGTTCTTC. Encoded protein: CASSLALGSYNEQFF.

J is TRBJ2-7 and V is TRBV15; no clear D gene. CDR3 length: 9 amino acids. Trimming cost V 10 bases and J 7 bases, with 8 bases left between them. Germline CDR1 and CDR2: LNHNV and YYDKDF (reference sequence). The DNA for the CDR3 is TGTGCCATGTTCCGGGAGCAGTACTTC. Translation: CAMFREQYF.

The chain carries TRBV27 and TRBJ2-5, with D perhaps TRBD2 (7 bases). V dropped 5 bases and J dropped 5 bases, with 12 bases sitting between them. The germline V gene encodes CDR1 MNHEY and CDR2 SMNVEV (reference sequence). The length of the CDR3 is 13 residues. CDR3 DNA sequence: TGTGCCAGCAGTGGGGGGGCTGAGGAGACCCAGTACTTC. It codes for CASSGGAEETQYF.

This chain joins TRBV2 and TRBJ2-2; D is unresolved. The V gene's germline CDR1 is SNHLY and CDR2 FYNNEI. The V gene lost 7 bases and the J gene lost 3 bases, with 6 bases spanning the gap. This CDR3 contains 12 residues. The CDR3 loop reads CASNYYTGELFF. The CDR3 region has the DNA TGTGCCAGCAATTATTACACCGGGGAGCTGTTTTTT.

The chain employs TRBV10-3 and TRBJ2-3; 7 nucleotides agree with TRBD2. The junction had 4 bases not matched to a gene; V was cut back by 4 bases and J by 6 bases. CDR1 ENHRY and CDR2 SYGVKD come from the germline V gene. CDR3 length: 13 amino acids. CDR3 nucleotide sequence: TGTGCCATCAGTGTTGGGGAGGGCGATACGCAGTATTTT. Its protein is CAISVGEGDTQYF.

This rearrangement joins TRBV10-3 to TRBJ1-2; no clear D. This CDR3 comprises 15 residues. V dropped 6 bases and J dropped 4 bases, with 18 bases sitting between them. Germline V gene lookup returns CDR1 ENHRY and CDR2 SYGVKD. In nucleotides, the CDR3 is TGTGCCATCAGGGCGGACGGCGAACGGGGCTATGGCTACACCTTC. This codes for CAIRADGERGYGYTF.

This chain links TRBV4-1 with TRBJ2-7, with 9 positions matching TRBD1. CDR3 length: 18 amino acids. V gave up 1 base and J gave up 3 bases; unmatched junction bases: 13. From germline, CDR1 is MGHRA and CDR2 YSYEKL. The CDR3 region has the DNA TGCGCCAGCAGCCAAGTAGACTTTATCCCGGGACAGGGCTACGAGCAGTACTTC. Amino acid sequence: CASSQVDFIPGQGYEQYF.

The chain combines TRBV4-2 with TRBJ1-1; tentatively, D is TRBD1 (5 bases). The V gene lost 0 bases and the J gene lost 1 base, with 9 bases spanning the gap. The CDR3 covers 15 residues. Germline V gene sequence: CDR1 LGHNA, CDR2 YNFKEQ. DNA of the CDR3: TGTGCCAGCAGCCAAGAGGCAGGGCAGAACACTGAAGCTTTCTTT. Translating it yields CASSQEAGQNTEAFF.

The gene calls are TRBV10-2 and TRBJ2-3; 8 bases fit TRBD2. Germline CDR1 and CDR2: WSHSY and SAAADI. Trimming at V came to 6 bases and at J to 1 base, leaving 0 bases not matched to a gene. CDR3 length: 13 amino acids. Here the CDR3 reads CASRAGGTDTQYF. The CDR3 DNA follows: TGCGCCAGCAGAGCGGGGGGCACAGATACGCAGTATTTT.

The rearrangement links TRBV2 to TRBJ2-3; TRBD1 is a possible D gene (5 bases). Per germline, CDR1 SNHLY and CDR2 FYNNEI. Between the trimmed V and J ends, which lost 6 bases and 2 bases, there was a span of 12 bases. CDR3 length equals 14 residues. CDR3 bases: TGTGCCAGCAGGAGCAGGGTTATCACAGATACGCAGTATTTT. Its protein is CASRSRVITDTQYF. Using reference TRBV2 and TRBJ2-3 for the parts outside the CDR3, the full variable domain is EPEVTQTPSHQVTQMGQEVILRCVPISNHLYFYWYRQILGQKVEFLVSFYNNEISEKSEIFDDQFSVERPDGSNFTLKIRSTKLEDSAMYFCASRSRVITDTQYFGPGTRLTVL.